This T cell receptor beta chain was captured in a study of post-analysis software for immune sequencing data. This clonotype was seen more than once but under ten times. Its antigen is still unknown. The library was made from cDNA and included unique molecular identifiers. TCRdb processed the PCR reads anew with MiXCR; each CDR3 protein has one entry. The table lists 750,000 to 950,000 distinct CDR3 sequences, about 57% of them singletons, with about 4.8% in the top ten. The CDR3 is made up of 15 amino acids. V shed 5 bases and J 10 bases; nucleotides not matched to a gene: 9. The germline CDR1 and CDR2 sequences are MNHEY and SVGEGT. Findings of the study overall: Patients used several TRBV segments, including TRBV5-6, TRBV5-1 and TRBV20-1, more often than controls.

V usage is TRBV6-2 or TRBV6-3 and J usage is TRBJ2-3, with 13 bases identical to TRBD2. Sample: blood. This sequence was found in a girl aged 5 to 17 with multiple sclerosis. The CDR3 DNA sequence: TGTGCCAGCAGTCCCTCGACTAGCGGGAGGCCCTCGCAGTATTTT. This gives the protein CASSPSTSGRPSQYF.